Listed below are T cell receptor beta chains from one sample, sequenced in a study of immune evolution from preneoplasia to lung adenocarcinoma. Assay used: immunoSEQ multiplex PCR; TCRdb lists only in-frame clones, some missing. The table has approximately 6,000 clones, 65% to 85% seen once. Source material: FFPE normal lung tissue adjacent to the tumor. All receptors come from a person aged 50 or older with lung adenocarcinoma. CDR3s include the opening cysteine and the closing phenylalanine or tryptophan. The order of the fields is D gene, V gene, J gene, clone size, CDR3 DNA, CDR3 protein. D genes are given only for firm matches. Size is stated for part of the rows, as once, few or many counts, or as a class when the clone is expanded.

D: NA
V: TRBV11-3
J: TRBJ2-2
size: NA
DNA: TGTGCCAGCCAAGAGGGGGGGGTCACCGGGGAGCTGTTTTTT
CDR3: CASQEGGVTGELFF

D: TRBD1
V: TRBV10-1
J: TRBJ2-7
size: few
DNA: TGCGCCAGCAGTGAGGGGACAGGGCTGACCTACGAGCAGTACTTC
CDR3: CASSEGTGLTYEQYF

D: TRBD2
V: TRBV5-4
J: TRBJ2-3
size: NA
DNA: TGTGCCAGCAGCTTGGGACTAGCGAGCACAGATACGCAGTATTTT
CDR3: CASSLGLASTDTQYF

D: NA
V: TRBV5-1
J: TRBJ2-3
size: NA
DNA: TGCGCCAGCCTACGGGACATAAGCACAGATACGCAGTATTTT
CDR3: CASLRDISTDTQYF

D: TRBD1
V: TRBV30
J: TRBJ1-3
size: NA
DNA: TGTGCCGGGAGGGGACAGGGCGTAGGAAACACCATATATTTT
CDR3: CAGRGQGVGNTIYF

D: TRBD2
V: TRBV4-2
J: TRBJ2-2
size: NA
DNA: TGTGCCAGCAGCCTCGTCGGAGCGGGAGGGGGGAACACCGGGGAGCTGTTTTTT
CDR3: CASSLVGAGGGNTGELFF

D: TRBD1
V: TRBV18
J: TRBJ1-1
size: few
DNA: TGTGCCAGCTCACCAAGACAGGGAGGGTGGACTGAAGCTTTCTTT
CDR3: CASSPRQGGWTEAFF

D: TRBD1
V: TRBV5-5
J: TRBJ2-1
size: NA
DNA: TGTGCCAGCAGCATCCGGGACAGGGGGTTTATCTACAATGAGCAGTTCTTC
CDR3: CASSIRDRGFIYNEQFF

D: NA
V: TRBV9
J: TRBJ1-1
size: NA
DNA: TGTGCCAGCAGCCCGATCACAGGGAAAACTGAAGCTTTCTTT
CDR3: CASSPITGKTEAFF

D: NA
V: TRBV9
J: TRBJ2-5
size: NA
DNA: TGTGCCAGCAGCGTATACGGGGGACTCCAGGAGACCCAGTACTTC
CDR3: CASSVYGGLQETQYF

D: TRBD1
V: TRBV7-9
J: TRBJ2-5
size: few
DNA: TGTGCCAGCAGCTCATCCACACAGGGGCGGGAGACCCAGTACTTC
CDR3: CASSSSTQGRETQYF

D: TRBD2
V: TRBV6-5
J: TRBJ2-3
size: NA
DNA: TGTGCCAGCAGTAGCGGGAGGGCCACAGATACGCAGTATTTT
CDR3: CASSSGRATDTQYF

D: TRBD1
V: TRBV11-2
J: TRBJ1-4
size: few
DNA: TGTGCCAGCAGCTTAGGGGACAGGGACCATGAAAAACTGTTTTTT
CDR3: CASSLGDRDHEKLFF

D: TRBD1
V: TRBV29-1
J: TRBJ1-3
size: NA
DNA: TGCAGCGTGGCCGGGACAGGGAGGTACGGAAACACCATATATTTT
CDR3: CSVAGTGRYGNTIYF

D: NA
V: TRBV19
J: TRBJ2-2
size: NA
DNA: TGTGCCAGTACCAGTCAAATACATAACCTGGAGACCGGGGAGCTGTTTTTT
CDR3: CASTSQIHNLETGELFF

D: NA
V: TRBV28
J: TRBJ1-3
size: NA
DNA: TGTGCCAGCAGCCGCCTCCAGGGGAGCTCTGGAAACACCATATATTTT
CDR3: CASSRLQGSSGNTIYF